This T cell receptor (beta chain) was recovered during a study of blood T cell repertoires in COVID-19. As for the study in general: The cDNA or gDNA used as material had been derived from T cells, B-cell-depleted T cells, or PBMCs.

This clone was seen a single time. Original analysis: Amplification of reference gene primers was used by the study to estimate nucleated cell counts. The method was immunoSEQ multiplex PCR; TCRdb's version includes in-frame clones alone and lacks a portion of them. V and J calls and clone size are copied from that table; D and trimming were computed from the DNA. The table lists about 73,000 clones, 65% to 90% of them singletons. The CDR3 runs 16 residues. The J segment lost 1 base and the V segment lost 7 bases, leaving 9 bases of the junction unmatched. From germline, CDR1 is ENHRY and CDR2 SYGVKD.

Sequenced material: peripheral blood. The chain has TRBV10-3 and TRBJ1-3, with TRBD1 matching over 8 bases. This TCR was sampled from a woman in her sixties or seventies with acute or convalescent COVID-19. Written as DNA, the CDR3 is TGTGCCATCACCGGCCCGGGACAGGCATCTGGAAACACCATATATTTT. Its translation is CAITGPGQASGNTIYF.